The 22 T cell receptor beta chains below come from one sample, sequenced in a study of shared clonotypes between healthy human individuals. The assay was immunoSEQ multiplex PCR, and TCRdb's table has in-frame clones only and misses some. The sample contains under 2,000,000 clones, roughly 94% of which appear only once. Only CD45RO-negative cells positively selected for CCR7 counted as naive CD8 cells, so terminally differentiated effector memory CD45RA+ cells were excluded. The material sequenced was naive CD8+ T cells sorted from blood. These receptors were taken from a man younger than 35 in good health.

The chain links TRBV5-1 to TRBJ1-1; D is uncertain. The CDR3 has 13 residues. The V gene lost 3 bases and the J gene lost 0 bases, with 6 bases spanning the gap. The germline CDR1 and CDR2 sequences are SGHRS and YFSETQ. The CDR3 loop reads CASSSEVNTEAFF. CDR3 nucleotides: TGCGCCAGCAGCTCAGAGGTGAACACTGAAGCTTTCTTT.

J is TRBJ1-4 and V is TRBV6-5; TRBD1 might be the D (5 bases). The germline V gene has CDR1 MNHEY and CDR2 SVGAGI. CDR3 size: 14 residues. Deletions cut 1 base from V and 6 bases from J, with 9 bases between. This CDR3 reads CASSYLGVDEKLFF. The CDR3, as DNA: TGTGCCAGCAGTTACTTGGGGGTGGATGAAAAACTGTTTTTT.

The chain combines TRBV6-1 with TRBJ2-1, with 7 bases identical to TRBD2. The CDR3 has 13 residues. With V trimmed by 5 bases and J by 5 bases, 3 bases remained unmatched. Germline V CDR1 and CDR2: MNHNS, SASEGT. CDR3 region: CASSITSDNEQFF. DNA for the CDR3: TGTGCCAGCAGTATTACTAGCGACAATGAGCAGTTCTTC.

V gene TRBV7-9 combines with J gene TRBJ2-7; D is possibly TRBD1 or TRBD2 (5 bases each). V lost 5 bases, J lost 0 bases, and 14 bases lay in between. Germline lookup yields CDR1 SEHNR and CDR2 FQNEAQ (reference sequence). The CDR3 is 15 residues long. The CDR3: CASSTVGTASYEQYF. For the CDR3, the DNA is TGTGCCAGCAGCACAGTAGGGACCGCCTCCTACGAGCAGTACTTC. Looking up the rest from reference TRBV7-9 and TRBJ2-7 gives the full variable domain: DTGVSQNPRHKITKRGQNVTFRCDPISEHNRLYWYRQTLGQGPEFLTYFQNEAQLEKSRLLSDRFSAERPKGSFSTLEIQRTEQGDSAMYLCASSTVGTASYEQYFGPGTRLTVT.

V and J are TRBV29-1 and TRBJ2-7; D is uncertain. This CDR3 region has 15 residues. The V and J ends lost 6 bases and 0 bases respectively, with 18 bases between them. Per germline, CDR1 SQVTM and CDR2 ANQGSEA. The CDR3 nucleotides are TGCAGCGTCGAGGAGTTTGGCAGGCCCTCCTACGAGCAGTACTTC. Its protein product is CSVEEFGRPSYEQYF.

The CDR3 reads CASSQDLEELNTEAFF. CDR3 DNA: TGCGCCAGCAGCCAAGATTTGGAGGAGTTGAACACTGAAGCTTTCTTT. The chain has TRBV4-3 and TRBJ1-1, with D uncertain. V lost 0 bases, J lost 0 bases, and 11 bases lay in between. The CDR3 loop spans 16 amino acids. Germline V gene lookup returns CDR1 LGHNA and CDR2 YSLEER.

This chain links TRBV28 with TRBJ1-1; D unresolved. Trimming cost V 5 bases and J 7 bases, with 5 bases left between them. Germline V gives CDR1 MDHEN, CDR2 SYDVKM. The length of the CDR3 is 10 residues. The chain's CDR3 is CASSPFEAFF. DNA of the CDR3: TGTGCCAGCAGTCCTTTTGAAGCTTTCTTT. Together with reference TRBV28 and TRBJ1-1, the CDR3 gives the full variable domain: DVKVTQSSRYLVKRTGEKVFLECVQDMDHENMFWYRQDPGLGLRLIYFSYDVKMKEKGDIPEGYSVSREKKERFSLILESASTNQTSMYLCASSPFEAFFGQGTRLTVV.

This chain links TRBV6-1 with TRBJ1-5, with 7 bases that match TRBD1. The V gene's germline CDR1 is MNHNS and CDR2 SASEGT. There are 14 residues in the CDR3. V was pared by 6 bases and J by 6 bases, with 8 bases of the junction left unmatched. DNA for the CDR3: TGTGCCAGCAGAGACACAGGGGCGGGTCAGCCCCAGCATTTT. Amino acids: CASRDTGAGQPQHF.

This clone occurred once. V and J are TRBV7-8 and TRBJ2-7; 9 nucleotides agree with TRBD1. The CDR3 spans 16 residues. Looked up from germline, CDR1 is SGHVS and CDR2 is FQNEAQ. Trimming removed 6 bases from V and 5 bases from J; junction bases left unmatched: 14. For the CDR3, the DNA is TGTGCCAGCAGTTGGAAGGAGGGACAGGGTGTTGACGAGCAGTACTTC. Translating gives CASSWKEGQGVDEQYF.

CDR3 in DNA: TGCGCCAGCAGTCGAACAGGGACCACCGTCTCCTACAATGAGCAGTTCTTC. Protein product: CASSRTGTTVSYNEQFF. The chain employs TRBV5-1 and TRBJ2-1; D may be TRBD1 (6 bases). V lost 5 bases and J lost 0, with 18 bases in between. The CDR3 runs to 17 residues. Looked up from germline, CDR1 is SGHRS and CDR2 is YFSETQ.

This chain joins TRBV4-1 and TRBJ2-7, with 10 positions matching TRBD2. The V and J ends lost 4 bases and 4 bases, in that order; junction bases with no gene match: 4. The CDR3 spans 14 residues. The germline V gene has CDR1 MGHRA and CDR2 YSYEKL. The CDR3 bases are TGCGCCAGCAGCCCCGGGACTAGCGCTTACGAGCAGTACTTC. Residues: CASSPGTSAYEQYF.

Turning to this clone: Other DNA sequences within the sample encode an identical CDR3. This rearrangement joins TRBV11-2 to TRBJ2-5; 12 bases map to TRBD2. Germline loops: CDR1 SGHAT, CDR2 FQNNGV. The CDR3 sequence is 14 residues long. V was clipped by 5 bases and J by 2 bases; unmatched bases: 0. The CDR3 sequence: CASSGLAGQETQYF. CDR3 in DNA: TGTGCCAGCAGCGGACTAGCGGGGCAAGAGACCCAGTACTTC.

The chain is built from TRBV4-1 and TRBJ1-1, with unresolved D. V dropped 1 base and J dropped 5 bases, with 17 bases sitting between them. The length of the CDR3 is 16 residues. Germline loops: CDR1 MGHRA, CDR2 YSYEKL. CDR3 DNA sequence: TGCGCCAGCAGCCAAGGTTCGGTGGGTAGGGTTACTGAAGCTTTCTTT. This translates into CASSQGSVGRVTEAFF.

This clone was seen only once. V usage is TRBV7-9 and J usage is TRBJ2-7; 7 bases align to TRBD1. The CDR3 contains 14 residues. Trimming removed 6 bases from V and 5 bases from J; junction bases left unmatched: 10. Germline lookup yields CDR1 SEHNR and CDR2 FQNEAQ (reference sequence). The CDR3 is CASRGNTGVHEQYF. As DNA, the CDR3 is TGTGCCAGCAGGGGCAATACAGGGGTCCACGAGCAGTACTTC.

V and J are TRBV7-6 and TRBJ1-1; the match to TRBD1 covers 7 bases. CDR1 is SGHVS, CDR2 FNYEAQ, per germline. The CDR3 is 14 residues long. Trimming at V came to 1 base and at J to 5 bases, leaving 4 bases not matched to a gene. The CDR3 DNA reads as TGTGCCAGCAGCTTAGACAGGGGCGTGACTGAAGCTTTCTTT. This translates into CASSLDRGVTEAFF.

The CDR3 coding sequence is TGTGCCAGCAGTGAATATTCTGCGGGCCTGAGGGTCAGCGAGCAGTACTTC. It specifies CASSEYSAGLRVSEQYF. The chain is built from TRBV25-1 and TRBJ2-5; TRBD2 is a possible D gene (5 bases). The J call may be wrong; the DNA end is better matched by TRBJ2-7. Germline V gene data show CDR1 as MGHDK and CDR2 as SYGVNS. The CDR3 is made up of 17 amino acids.

The chain combines TRBV7-2 with TRBJ1-5, with D possibly TRBD1 on 5 matching bases. Germline CDR1 SGHTA, CDR2 FQGNSA. V was pared by 1 base and J by 4 bases, with 8 bases between. This CDR3 is 14 amino acids long. CDR3 nucleotide sequence: TGTGCCAGCAGCTTAGGAGGGGCTAATCAGCCCCAGCATTTT. It is translated as CASSLGGANQPQHF.

A note on this clone: The sample has other DNA sequences that encode this CDR3 too. This chain uses TRBV27 with TRBJ2-7, with TRBD2 matching over 7 bases. The J segment lost 3 bases and the V segment lost 3 bases, leaving 5 bases of the junction unmatched. This CDR3 has 14 residues. The germline V gene encodes CDR1 MNHEY and CDR2 SMNVEV (reference sequence). The CDR3 coding sequence is TGTGCCAGCAGTTTGGGAGGGGAGGGCTACGAGCAGTACTTC. Translating gives CASSLGGEGYEQYF.

The genes are TRBV11-2 and TRBJ2-7; 7 bases line up with TRBD1. Unmatched junction bases numbered 6, after V lost 3 bases and J lost 1 base. CDR1 and CDR2 from the germline V gene are SGHAT and FQNNGV. The CDR3 totals 15 residues. CDR3 DNA: TGTGCCAGCAGCTTCCGACAGGGATTATCCTACGAGCAGTACTTC. This sequence encodes CASSFRQGLSYEQYF.

The J gene is TRBJ2-7, the V gene TRBV13; 10 nucleotides agree with TRBD2. The CDR3 sequence is 14 residues long. The J segment lost 2 bases and the V segment lost 5 bases, leaving 3 bases of the junction unmatched. Looked up from germline, CDR1 is PRHDT and CDR2 is FYEKMQ (reference sequence). The CDR3 DNA follows: TGTGCCAGCAGCCCCGGACTAGCGGCCTACGAGCAGTACTTC. Amino acids: CASSPGLAAYEQYF. Looking up the rest from reference TRBV13 and TRBJ2-7 gives the full variable domain: AAGVIQSPRHLIKEKRETATLKCYPIPRHDTVYWYQQGPGQDPQFLISFYEKMQSDKGSIPDRFSAQQFSDYHSELNMSSLELGDSALYFCASSPGLAAYEQYFGPGTRLTVT.

This chain joins TRBV9 and TRBJ1-2; D is unresolved. V was pared by 3 bases and J by 0 bases, with 12 bases between. Germline assignment: CDR1 SGDLS and CDR2 YYNGEE. The CDR3 has 15 residues. The CDR3 is CASSGWEFSNYGYTF. CDR3 DNA sequence: TGTGCCAGCAGCGGTTGGGAGTTCTCTAACTATGGCTACACCTTC. The whole variable domain, remainder taken from reference TRBV9 and TRBJ1-2, is DSGVTQTPKHLITATGQRVTLRCSPRSGDLSVYWYQQSLDQGLQFLIQYYNGEERAKGNILERFSAQQFPDLHSELNLSSLELGDSALYFCASSGWEFSNYGYTFGSGTRLTVV.

The chain recombines TRBV19 with TRBJ2-3; D is ambiguous. This CDR3 has 13 residues. Trimming removed 5 bases from V and 6 bases from J, with 12 bases in between. Germline V gene data show CDR1 as LNHDA and CDR2 as SQIVND (reference sequence). CDR3 loop: CASSWELWDTQYF. DNA of the CDR3: TGTGCCAGTAGTTGGGAACTCTGGGATACGCAGTATTTT.